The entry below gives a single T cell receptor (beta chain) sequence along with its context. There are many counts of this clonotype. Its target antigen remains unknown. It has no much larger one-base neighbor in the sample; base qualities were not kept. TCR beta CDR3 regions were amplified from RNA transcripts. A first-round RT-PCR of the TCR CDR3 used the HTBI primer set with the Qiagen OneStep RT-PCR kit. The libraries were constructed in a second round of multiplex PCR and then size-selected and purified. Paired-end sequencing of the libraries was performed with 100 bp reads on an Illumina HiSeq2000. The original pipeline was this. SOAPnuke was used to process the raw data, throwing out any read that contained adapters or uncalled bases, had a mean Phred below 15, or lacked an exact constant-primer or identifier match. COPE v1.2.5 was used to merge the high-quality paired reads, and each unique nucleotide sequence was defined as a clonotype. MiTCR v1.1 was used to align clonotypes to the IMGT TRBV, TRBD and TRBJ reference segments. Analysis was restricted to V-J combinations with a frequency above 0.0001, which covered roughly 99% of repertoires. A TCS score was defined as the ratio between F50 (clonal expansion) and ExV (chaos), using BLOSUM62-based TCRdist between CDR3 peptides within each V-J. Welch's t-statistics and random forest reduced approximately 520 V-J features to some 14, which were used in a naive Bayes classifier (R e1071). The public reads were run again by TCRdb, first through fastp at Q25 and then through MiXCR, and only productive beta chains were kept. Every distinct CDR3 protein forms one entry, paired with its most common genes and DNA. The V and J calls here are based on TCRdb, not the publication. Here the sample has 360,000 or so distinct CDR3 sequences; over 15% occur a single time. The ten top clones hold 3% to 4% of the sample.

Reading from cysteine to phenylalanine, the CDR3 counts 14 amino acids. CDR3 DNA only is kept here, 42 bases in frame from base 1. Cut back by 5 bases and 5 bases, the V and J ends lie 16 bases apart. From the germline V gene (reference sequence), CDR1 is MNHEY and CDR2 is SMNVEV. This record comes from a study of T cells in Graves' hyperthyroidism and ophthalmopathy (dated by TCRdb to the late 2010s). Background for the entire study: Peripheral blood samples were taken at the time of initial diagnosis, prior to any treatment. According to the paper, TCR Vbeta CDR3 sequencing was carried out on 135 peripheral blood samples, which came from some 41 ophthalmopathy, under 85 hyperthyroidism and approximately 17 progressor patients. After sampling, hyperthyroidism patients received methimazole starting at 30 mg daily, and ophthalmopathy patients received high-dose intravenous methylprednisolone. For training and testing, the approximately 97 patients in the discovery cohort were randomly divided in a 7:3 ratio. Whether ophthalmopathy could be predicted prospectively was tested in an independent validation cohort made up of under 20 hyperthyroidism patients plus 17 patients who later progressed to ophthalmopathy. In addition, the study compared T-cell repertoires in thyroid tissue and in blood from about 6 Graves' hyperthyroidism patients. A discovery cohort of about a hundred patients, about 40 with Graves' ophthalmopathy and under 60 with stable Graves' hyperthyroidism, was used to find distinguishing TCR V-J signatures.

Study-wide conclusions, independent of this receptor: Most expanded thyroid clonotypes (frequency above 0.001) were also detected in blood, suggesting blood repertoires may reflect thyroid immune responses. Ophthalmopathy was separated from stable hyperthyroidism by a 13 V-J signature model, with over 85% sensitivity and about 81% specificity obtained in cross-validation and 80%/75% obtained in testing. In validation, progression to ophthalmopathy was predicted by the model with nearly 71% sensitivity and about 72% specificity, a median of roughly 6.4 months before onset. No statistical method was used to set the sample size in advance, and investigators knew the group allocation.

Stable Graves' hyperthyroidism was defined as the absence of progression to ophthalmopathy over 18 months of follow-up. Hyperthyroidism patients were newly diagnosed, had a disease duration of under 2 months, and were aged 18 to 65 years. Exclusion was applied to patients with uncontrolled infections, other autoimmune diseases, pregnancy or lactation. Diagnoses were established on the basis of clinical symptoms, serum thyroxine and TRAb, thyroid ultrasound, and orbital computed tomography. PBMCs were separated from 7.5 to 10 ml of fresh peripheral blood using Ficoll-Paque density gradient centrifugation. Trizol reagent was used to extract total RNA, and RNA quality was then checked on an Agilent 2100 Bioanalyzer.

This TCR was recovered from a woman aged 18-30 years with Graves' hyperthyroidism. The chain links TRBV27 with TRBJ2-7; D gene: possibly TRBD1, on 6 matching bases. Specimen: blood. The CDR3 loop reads CASSIRDKVHEQYF. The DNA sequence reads TGTGCCAGCAGTATCCGGGACAAGGTCCACGAGCAGTACTTC.